Sequencing of this T cell receptor (beta chain) was carried out in a study of blood T cell repertoires in COVID-19. Per germline, CDR1 MDHEN and CDR2 SYDVKM. The CDR3 runs to 15 residues. V was clipped by 3 bases and J by 4 bases, with 15 bases between them. Original handling: Estimates of nucleated cell counts were drawn from the amplification of reference gene primers. Clones were read by immunoSEQ multiplex PCR, and TCRdb kept only the in-frame ones, dropping some. The V and J calls and clone size come from that table; D and trimming were worked out from the DNA. The data contain about 180,000 clones, approximately 85% of them singletons.

Input material: peripheral blood. The chain links TRBV28 to TRBJ1-1, with D maybe TRBD1 (5 bases). The clonotype originates from a man in his 60s with acute or convalescent COVID-19. CDR3 nucleotides: TGTGCCAGCAGTTTCCGATACAGGAGTGGCACTGAAGCTTTCTTT. It specifies CASSFRYRSGTEAFF. Complete variable domain (other parts from reference TRBV28 and TRBJ1-1): DVKVTQSSRYLVKRTGEKVFLECVQDMDHENMFWYRQDPGLGLRLIYFSYDVKMKEKGDIPEGYSVSREKKERFSLILESASTNQTSMYLCASSFRYRSGTEAFFGQGTRLTVV.